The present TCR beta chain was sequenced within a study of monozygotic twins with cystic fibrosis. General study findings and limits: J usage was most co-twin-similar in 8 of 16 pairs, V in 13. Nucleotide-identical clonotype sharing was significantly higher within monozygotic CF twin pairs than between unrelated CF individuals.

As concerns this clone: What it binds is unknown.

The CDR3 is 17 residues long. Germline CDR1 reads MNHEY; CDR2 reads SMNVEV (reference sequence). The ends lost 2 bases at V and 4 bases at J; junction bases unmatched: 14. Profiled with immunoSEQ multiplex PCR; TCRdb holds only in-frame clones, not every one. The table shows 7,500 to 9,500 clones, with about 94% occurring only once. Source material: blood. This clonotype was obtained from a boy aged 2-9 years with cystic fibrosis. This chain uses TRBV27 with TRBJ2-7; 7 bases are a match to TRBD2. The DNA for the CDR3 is TGTGCCAGCAGTTTACCGCCCGCTAGCGGTCTCGCTTACGAGCAGTACTTC. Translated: CASSLPPASGLAYEQYF.